The rows below give T cell receptor beta chains drawn from one sample of a study of Graves' ophthalmopathy and Graves' hyperthyroidism. TCRdb analysed the multiplex PCR reads with MiXCR anew, one entry per CDR3 protein. The sample consists of about 480,000 distinct CDR3 sequences, approximately 15% of them appearing once. The sequencing sample was made of blood. The receptors here all came from a woman between 25 and 40 years old with Graves' ophthalmopathy. CDR3s include the opening cysteine and the closing phenylalanine or tryptophan. A D gene is named only where the DNA matches it firmly. Not all rows give a size; the values are once, few, many and, for expanded clones, a class.

d_gene	j_gene	v_gene	abundance	CDR3aa	CDR3nt
.	TRBJ2-5	TRBV20-1	many	CSALHGDTQETQYF	TGCAGTGCTTTACATGGGGACACCCAAGAGACCCAGTACTTC
TRBD1	TRBJ2-2	TRBV20-1	.	CSARPQDRDGTGELFF	TGCAGTGCTAGACCTCAGGACAGGGATGGCACCGGGGAGCTGTTTTTT
.	TRBJ2-7	TRBV6-1	many	CASQLQRLSYEQYF	TGTGCCAGTCAACTCCAGAGGCTTTCCTACGAGCAGTACTTC
.	TRBJ1-1	TRBV27	many	CASNRLGNTEAFF	TGTGCCAGCAACAGGTTAGGGAACACTGAAGCTTTCTTT
.	TRBJ1-2	TRBV12-3/TRBV12-4	.	CASSPLNSQFYGYTF	TGTGCCAGCAGTCCCCTAAATAGTCAGTTCTATGGCTACACCTTC
.	TRBJ2-5	TRBV5-1	.	CASSLALDRSQETQYF	TGCGCCAGCAGCTTGGCCCTCGACAGGAGCCAAGAGACCCAGTACTTC
.	TRBJ2-7	TRBV5-1	few	CASSFNPNYEQYF	TGCGCCAGCAGCTTTAATCCTAACTACGAGCAGTACTTC
TRBD1	TRBJ2-5	TRBV24-1	.	CATSGKPGQGQETQYF	TGTGCCACCAGTGGCAAACCGGGACAGGGTCAAGAGACCCAGTACTTC
.	TRBJ1-1	TRBV12-3/TRBV12-4	.	CASSFYVSEAFF	TGTGCCAGCAGTTTTTATGTCTCTGAAGCTTTCTTT
.	TRBJ1-2	TRBV28	many	CASSRGGDYGYTF	TGTGCCAGCAGTAGGGGGGGTGACTATGGCTACACCTTC
.	TRBJ2-7	TRBV19	many	CASSILRRGSYEQYF	TGTGCCAGTAGTATTCTTCGCCGTGGGTCCTACGAGCAGTACTTC
.	TRBJ1-1	TRBV28	many	CASGTQGDAFF	TGTGCCAGCGGAACACAGGGTGACGCTTTCTTT
.	TRBJ1-2	TRBV7-8	many	CASSFYGTTNYGYTF	TGTGCCAGCAGCTTCTACGGGACAACGAATTATGGCTACACCTTC
TRBD1	TRBJ1-1	TRBV5-1	many	CASSLYGTGMNTEAFF	TGCGCCAGCAGCTTGTATGGGACAGGAATGAACACTGAAGCTTTCTTT
TRBD1	TRBJ1-1	TRBV6-5	.	CASSFARDRKDTEAFF	TGTGCCAGCAGTTTTGCCCGGGACAGGAAGGACACTGAAGCTTTCTTT
.	TRBJ1-2	TRBV12-3/TRBV12-4	many	CASSFTGAYGYTF	TGTGCCAGCAGTTTTACAGGCGCCTATGGCTACACCTTC
TRBD1	TRBJ1-2	TRBV9	many	CASSEGDSPNYGYTF	TGTGCCAGCAGCGAGGGGGACAGTCCTAACTATGGCTACACCTTC
TRBD1	TRBJ2-7	TRBV7-6	many	CASSLGPDRDLRYEQYF	TGTGCCAGCAGCTTAGGACCAGACAGGGACCTCCGGTACGAGCAGTACTTC